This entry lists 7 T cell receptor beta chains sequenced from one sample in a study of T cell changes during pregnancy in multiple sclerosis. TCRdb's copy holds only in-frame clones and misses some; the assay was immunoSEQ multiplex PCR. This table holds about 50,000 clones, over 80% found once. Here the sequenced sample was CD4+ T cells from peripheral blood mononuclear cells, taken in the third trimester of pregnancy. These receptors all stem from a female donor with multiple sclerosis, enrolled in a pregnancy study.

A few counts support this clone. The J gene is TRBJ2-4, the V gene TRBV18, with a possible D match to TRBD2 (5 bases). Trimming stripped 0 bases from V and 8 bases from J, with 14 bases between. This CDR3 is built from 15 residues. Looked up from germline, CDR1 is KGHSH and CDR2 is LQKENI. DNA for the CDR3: TGTGCCAGCTCACCACCGGGGTTACCCGGGGACATTCAGTACTTC. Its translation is CASSPPGLPGDIQYF. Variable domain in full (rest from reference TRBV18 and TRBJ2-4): NAGVMQNPRHLVRRRGQEARLRCSPMKGHSHVYWYRQLPEEGLKFMVYLQKENIIDESGMPKERFSAEFPKEGPSILRIQQVVRGDSAAYFCASSPPGLPGDIQYFGAGTRLSVL.

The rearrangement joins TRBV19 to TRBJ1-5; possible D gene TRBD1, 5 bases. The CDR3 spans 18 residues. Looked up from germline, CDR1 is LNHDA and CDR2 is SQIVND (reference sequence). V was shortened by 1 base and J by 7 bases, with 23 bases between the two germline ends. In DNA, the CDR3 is TGTGCCAGTAGTATAGTTTCGGGGGAGACTTTACGGGCACAGCCCCAGCATTTT. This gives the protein CASSIVSGETLRAQPQHF.

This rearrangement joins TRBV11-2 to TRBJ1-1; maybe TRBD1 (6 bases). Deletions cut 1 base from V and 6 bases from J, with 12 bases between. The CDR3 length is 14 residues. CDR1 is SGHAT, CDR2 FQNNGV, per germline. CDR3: CASSLVTGYAEAFF. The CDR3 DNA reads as TGTGCCAGCAGCTTAGTCACAGGGTACGCTGAAGCTTTCTTT.

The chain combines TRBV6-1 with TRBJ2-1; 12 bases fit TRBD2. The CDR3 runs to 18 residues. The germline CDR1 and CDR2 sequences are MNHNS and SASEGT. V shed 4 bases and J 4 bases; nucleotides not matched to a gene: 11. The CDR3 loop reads CASSGGLAGGPLYNEQFF. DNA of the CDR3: TGTGCCAGCAGTGGGGGTCTAGCGGGGGGGCCACTATACAATGAGCAGTTCTTC.

This CDR3 reads CASSMPKGAETQETQYF. CDR3 sequence (DNA): TGTGCCAGTAGTATGCCTAAAGGGGCGGAAACCCAAGAGACCCAGTACTTC. The rearrangement uses TRBV19 and TRBJ2-5, with D possibly being TRBD1 (5 bases). Germline CDR1 is LNHDA and CDR2 is SQIVND (reference sequence). This CDR3 is 17 amino acids long. Trimming shortened V by 3 bases and J by 1 base, and 18 bases separated the two germline ends.

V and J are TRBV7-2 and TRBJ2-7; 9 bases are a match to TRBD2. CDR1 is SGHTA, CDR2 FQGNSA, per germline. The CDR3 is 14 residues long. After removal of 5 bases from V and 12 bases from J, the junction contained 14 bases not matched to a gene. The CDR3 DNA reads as TGTGCCAGCAGCCAAGGACTAGCGTCCCAGCCTCGGTACTTC. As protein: CASSQGLASQPRYF.

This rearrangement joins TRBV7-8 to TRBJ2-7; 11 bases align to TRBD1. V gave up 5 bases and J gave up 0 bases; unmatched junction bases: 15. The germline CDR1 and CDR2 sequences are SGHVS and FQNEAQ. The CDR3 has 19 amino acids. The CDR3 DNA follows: TGTGCCAGCAGCGATCGCCGGGACAGGGGGACGGGGTCCTCCTACGAGCAGTACTTC. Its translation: CASSDRRDRGTGSSYEQYF.